This is a list of T cell receptor beta chains from one sample in a study of cytomegalovirus exposure and HLA in healthy donors. TCRdb's table, derived via immunoSEQ multiplex PCR, lists solely in-frame clones and lacks some. The data show around 100,000 clones, 60% to 85% seen once. Specimen: PBMCs. The source of these receptors is a woman younger than 35 in good health and CMV-seropositive. The CDR3 runs from the conserved cysteine through the conserved F or W. D genes are given only for firm matches. The size of a clone is reported for some rows only, either as once, few or many, or as a class for expanded clones.

D gene,J gene,V gene,clone size,CDR3 DNA,CDR3 protein
NA,TRBJ2-7,TRBV6-5,once,TGTGCCAGCAGTTACTCGAAAGGGAGAGGTTCCTACGAGCAGTACTTC,CASSYSKGRGSYEQYF
NA,TRBJ1-1,TRBV18,NA,TGTGCCAGCTCACCGCGCGACTTCACAGGGAACACTGAAGCTTTCTTT,CASSPRDFTGNTEAFF
NA,TRBJ2-5,TRBV5-1,NA,TGCGCCAGCAGCACCTCGGGGGGCGGGGAGACCCAGTACTTC,CASSTSGGGETQYF
TRBD1,TRBJ2-3,TRBV6-1,NA,TGTGCCAGCAGCAGGGGGCAGACAGATACGCAGTATTTT,CASSRGQTDTQYF
TRBD2,TRBJ2-7,TRBV2,NA,TGTGCCAGCAGTGGGACTAGCGGTGCCTACGAGCAGTACTTC,CASSGTSGAYEQYF
NA,TRBJ1-2,TRBV27,few,TGTGCCAGCAGTTTCGGGGGGGAGTGGGGATACGGCTACACCTTC,CASSFGGEWGYGYTF
NA,TRBJ2-7,TRBV6-6,once,TGTGCCAGCAGTTTTGGGGCCGAAACCTACGAGCAGTACTTC,CASSFGAETYEQYF
TRBD1,TRBJ2-5,TRBV29-1,few,TGCAGCGTTGAATGGGGACAGGGGGCTAGGGAGACCCAGTACTTC,CSVEWGQGARETQYF
TRBD2,TRBJ2-2,TRBV10-3,NA,TGTGCCACCACGGGAGGGATGAACACCGGGGAGCTGTTTTTT,CATTGGMNTGELFF
TRBD1,TRBJ1-3,TRBV19,NA,TGTGCCAGTAGTACAGGACAGGGAACCATATATTTT,CASSTGQGTIYF
NA,TRBJ2-3,TRBV2,NA,TGTGCCAGCGGGGAGACAGGTTACACAGATACGCAGTATTTT,CASGETGYTDTQYF
TRBD2,TRBJ2-7,TRBV6-1,NA,TGTGCCAGCATTTTAGCGGGAGTTTCCGACGAGCAGTACTTC,CASILAGVSDEQYF
NA,TRBJ2-1,TRBV2,NA,TGTGCCAGCTCACCGGTGAATGAGCAGTTCTTC,CASSPVNEQFF
TRBD2,TRBJ2-1,TRBV4-1,NA,TGCGCCAGCAGCCAAATCTCAGCGGGAGTCGGCTACAATGAGCAGTTCTTC,CASSQISAGVGYNEQFF
TRBD2,TRBJ2-2,TRBV29-1,NA,TGCAGCGTTGAAGTGGGACTAGCGGGCAACACCGGGGAGCTGTTTTTT,CSVEVGLAGNTGELFF
TRBD1,TRBJ2-5,TRBV5-1,NA,TGCGCCAGCAGCTTAACAGGGGGTGAGACCCAGTACTTC,CASSLTGGETQYF
NA,TRBJ2-1,TRBV11-3,NA,TGTGCCAGCAGCGGCGCGGTTTATGAGCAGTTCTTC,CASSGAVYEQFF
NA,TRBJ1-3,TRBV5-4,once,TGTGCCAGCAGCCCGGGGGACGGAAACACCATATATTTT,CASSPGDGNTIYF
NA,TRBJ2-1,TRBV19,NA,TGTGCCAGTCTCTCGAGGGGGGGCTACAATGAGCAGTTCTTC,CASLSRGGYNEQFF
TRBD1,TRBJ1-1,TRBV18,once,TGTGCCAGCTCTACGGACAGGGGGAGATGGACTGAAGCTTTCTTT,CASSTDRGRWTEAFF
TRBD1,TRBJ2-7,TRBV7-2,NA,TGTGCCAGCATCCTAACCGGGACAGGGAACGAGCAGTACTTC,CASILTGTGNEQYF
NA,TRBJ2-3,TRBV5-4,NA,TGTGCCAGCAGCTTGGGGGGGCCGGTCGCAGATACGCAGTATTTT,CASSLGGPVADTQYF